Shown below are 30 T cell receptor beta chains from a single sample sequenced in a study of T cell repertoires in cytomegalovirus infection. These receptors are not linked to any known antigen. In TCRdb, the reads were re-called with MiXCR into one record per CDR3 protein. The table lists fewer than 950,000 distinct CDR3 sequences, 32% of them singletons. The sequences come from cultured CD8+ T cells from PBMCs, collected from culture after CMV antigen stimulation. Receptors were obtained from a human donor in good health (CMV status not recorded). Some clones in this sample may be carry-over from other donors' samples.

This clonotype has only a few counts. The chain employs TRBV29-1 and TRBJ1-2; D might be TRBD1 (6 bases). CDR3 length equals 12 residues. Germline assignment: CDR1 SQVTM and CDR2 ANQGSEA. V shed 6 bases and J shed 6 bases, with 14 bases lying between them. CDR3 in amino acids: CSVVQGSDGYTF. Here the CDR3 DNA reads TGCAGCGTCGTACAGGGTAGCGATGGCTACACCTTC. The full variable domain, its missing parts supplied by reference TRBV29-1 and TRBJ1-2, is SAVISQKPSRDICQRGTSLTIQCQVDSQVTMMFWYRQQPGQSLTLIATANQGSEATYESGFVIDKFPISRPNLTFSTLTVSNMSPEDSSIYLCSVVQGSDGYTFGSGTRLTVV.

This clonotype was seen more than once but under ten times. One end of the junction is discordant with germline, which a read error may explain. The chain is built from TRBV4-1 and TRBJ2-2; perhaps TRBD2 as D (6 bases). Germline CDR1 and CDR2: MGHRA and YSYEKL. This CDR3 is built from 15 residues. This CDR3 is CASSQDGGNPGELFF. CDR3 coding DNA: TGCGCCAGCAGCCAAGATGGGGGGAACCCCGGGGAGCTGTTTTTT.

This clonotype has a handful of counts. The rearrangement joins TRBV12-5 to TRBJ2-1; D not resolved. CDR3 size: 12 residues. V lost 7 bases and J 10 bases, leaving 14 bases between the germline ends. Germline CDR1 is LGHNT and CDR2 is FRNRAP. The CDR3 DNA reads TGTGCTAGTGCCTCGCTGAAAGGGGAGCAGTTCTTC. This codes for CASASLKGEQFF. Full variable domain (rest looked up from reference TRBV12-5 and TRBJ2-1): DARVTQTPRHKVTEMGQEVTMRCQPILGHNTVFWYRQTMMQGLELLAYFRNRAPLDDSGMPKDRFSAEMPDATLATLKIQPSEPRDSAVYFCASASLKGEQFFGPGTRLTVL.

CDR3 in DNA: TGTGCCACCAGCAGAGGGATTGGGGGCTTAGAGACCCAGTACTTC. As protein: CATSRGIGGLETQYF. The chain joins TRBV15 to TRBJ2-5; possible D gene TRBD1, 6 bases. The CDR3 contains 15 residues. Germline V gene data show CDR1 as LNHNV and CDR2 as YYDKDF (reference sequence). With 1 base removed from V and 4 bases from J, the gap between germline ends came to 13 bases.

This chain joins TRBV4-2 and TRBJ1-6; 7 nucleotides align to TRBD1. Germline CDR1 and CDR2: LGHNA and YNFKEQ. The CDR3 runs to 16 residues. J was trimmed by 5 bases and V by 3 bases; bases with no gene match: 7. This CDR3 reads CASSHGTAEDNSPLHF. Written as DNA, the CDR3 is TGTGCCAGCAGCCATGGGACAGCGGAGGATAATTCACCCCTCCACTTT.

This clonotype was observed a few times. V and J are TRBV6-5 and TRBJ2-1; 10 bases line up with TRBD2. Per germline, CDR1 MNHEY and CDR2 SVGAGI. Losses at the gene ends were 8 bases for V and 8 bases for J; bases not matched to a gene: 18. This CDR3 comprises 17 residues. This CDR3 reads CASLPGLAGGFGDEQFF. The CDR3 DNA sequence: TGTGCCAGCCTTCCAGGGTTAGCGGGGGGATTCGGGGATGAGCAGTTCTTC.

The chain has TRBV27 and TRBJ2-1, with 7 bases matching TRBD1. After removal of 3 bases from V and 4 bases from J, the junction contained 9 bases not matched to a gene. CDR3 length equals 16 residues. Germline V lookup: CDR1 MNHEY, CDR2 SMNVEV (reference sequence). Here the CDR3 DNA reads TGTGCCAGCAGTTTTTCACAGGGGTACCTTTACAATGAGCAGTTCTTC. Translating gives CASSFSQGYLYNEQFF.

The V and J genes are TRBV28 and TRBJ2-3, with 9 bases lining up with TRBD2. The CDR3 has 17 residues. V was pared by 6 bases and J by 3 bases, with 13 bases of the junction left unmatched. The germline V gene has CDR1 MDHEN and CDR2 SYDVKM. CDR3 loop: CASSPLLASGATDTQYF. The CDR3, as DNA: TGTGCCAGCAGCCCCCTCTTGGCTAGCGGGGCGACAGATACGCAGTATTTT. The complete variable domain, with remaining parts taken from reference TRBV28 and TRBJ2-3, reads DVKVTQSSRYLVKRTGEKVFLECVQDMDHENMFWYRQDPGLGLRLIYFSYDVKMKEKGDIPEGYSVSREKKERFSLILESASTNQTSMYLCASSPLLASGATDTQYFGPGTRLTVL.

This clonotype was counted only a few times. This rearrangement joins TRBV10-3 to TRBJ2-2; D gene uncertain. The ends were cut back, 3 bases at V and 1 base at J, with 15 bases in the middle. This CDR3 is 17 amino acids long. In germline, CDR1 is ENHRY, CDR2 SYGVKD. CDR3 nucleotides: TGTGCCATCAGTGAAATGATGGTCAACAGGAACACCGGGGAGCTGTTTTTT. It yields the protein CAISEMMVNRNTGELFF.

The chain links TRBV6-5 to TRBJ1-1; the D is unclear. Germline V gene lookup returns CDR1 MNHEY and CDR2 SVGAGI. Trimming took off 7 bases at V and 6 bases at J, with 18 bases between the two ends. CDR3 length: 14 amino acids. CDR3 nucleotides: TGTGCCAGCACCCGGAGCCCGGGGTCGGCTGAAGCTTTCTTT. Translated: CASTRSPGSAEAFF.

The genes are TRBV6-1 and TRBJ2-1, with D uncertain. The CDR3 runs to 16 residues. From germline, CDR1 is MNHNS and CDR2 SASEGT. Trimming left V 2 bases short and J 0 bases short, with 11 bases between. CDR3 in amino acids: CASSEKGTRSYNEQFF. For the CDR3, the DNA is TGTGCCAGCAGTGAAAAGGGCACCCGCTCCTACAATGAGCAGTTCTTC.

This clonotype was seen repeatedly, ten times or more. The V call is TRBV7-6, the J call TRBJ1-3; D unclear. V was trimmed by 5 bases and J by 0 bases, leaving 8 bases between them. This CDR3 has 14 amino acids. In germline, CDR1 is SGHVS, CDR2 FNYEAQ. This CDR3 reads CASSRTSSGNTIYF. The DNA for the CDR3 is TGTGCCAGCAGCCGCACGAGCTCTGGAAACACCATATATTTT. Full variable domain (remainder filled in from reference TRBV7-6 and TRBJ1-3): GAGVSQSPRYKVTKRGQDVALRCDPISGHVSLYWYRQALGQGPEFLTYFNYEAQQDKSGLPNDRFSAERPEGSISTLTIQRTEQRDSAMYRCASSRTSSGNTIYFGEGSWLTVV.

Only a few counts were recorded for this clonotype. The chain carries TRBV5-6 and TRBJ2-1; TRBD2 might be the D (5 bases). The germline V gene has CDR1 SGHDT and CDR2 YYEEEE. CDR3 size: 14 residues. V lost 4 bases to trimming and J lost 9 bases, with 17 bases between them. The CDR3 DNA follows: TGTGCCAGCAGCATTGGCCGACCCCGGGGTGAGCAGTTCTTC. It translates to CASSIGRPRGEQFF.

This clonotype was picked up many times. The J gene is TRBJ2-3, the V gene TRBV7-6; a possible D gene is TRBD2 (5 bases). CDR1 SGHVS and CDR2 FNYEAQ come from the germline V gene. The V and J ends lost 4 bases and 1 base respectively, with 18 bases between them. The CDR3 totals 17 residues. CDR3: CASSSGVGRTGTDTQYF. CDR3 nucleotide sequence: TGTGCCAGCAGCTCCGGGGTAGGAAGGACTGGCACAGATACGCAGTATTTT.

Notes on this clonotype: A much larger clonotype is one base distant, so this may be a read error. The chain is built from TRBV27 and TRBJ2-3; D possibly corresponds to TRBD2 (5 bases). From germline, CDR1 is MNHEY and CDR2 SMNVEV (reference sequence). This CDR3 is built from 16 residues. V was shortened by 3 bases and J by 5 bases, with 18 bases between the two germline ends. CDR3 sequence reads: CASSFSSPGKGDTQYF. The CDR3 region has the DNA TGTGCCAGCAGTTTCTCTAGTCCGGGGAAAGGAGATACGCAGTATTTT.

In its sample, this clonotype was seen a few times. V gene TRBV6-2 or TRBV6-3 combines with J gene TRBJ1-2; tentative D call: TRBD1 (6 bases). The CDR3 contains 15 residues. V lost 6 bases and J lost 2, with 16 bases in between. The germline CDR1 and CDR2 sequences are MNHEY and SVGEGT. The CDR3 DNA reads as TGTGCCAGCAGCCCCACCCGGACAGCGAACTATGGCTACACCTTC. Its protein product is CASSPTRTANYGYTF.

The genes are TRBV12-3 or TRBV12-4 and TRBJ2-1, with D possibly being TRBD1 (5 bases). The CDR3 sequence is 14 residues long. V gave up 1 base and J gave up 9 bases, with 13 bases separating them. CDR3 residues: CASSLEDINTEQFF. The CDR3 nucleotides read TGTGCCAGCAGTTTAGAGGACATTAATACTGAGCAGTTCTTC.

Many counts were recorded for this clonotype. The CDR3 bases are TGTGCCAGCAATAACAGGGTGAAACGAAACATTCAGTACTTC. Amino acids: CASNNRVKRNIQYF. V and J are TRBV12-3 or TRBV12-4 and TRBJ2-4; TRBD1 is a possible D gene (6 bases). The CDR3 extends over 14 amino acids. Deletions cut 7 bases from V and 6 bases from J, with 16 bases between.

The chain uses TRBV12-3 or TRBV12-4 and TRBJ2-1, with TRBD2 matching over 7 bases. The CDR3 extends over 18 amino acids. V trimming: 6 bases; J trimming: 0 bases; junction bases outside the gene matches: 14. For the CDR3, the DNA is TGTGCCAGCAGCCCCCGGGACTACTCGTCAAGCTCCTACAATGAGCAGTTCTTC. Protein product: CASSPRDYSSSSYNEQFF.

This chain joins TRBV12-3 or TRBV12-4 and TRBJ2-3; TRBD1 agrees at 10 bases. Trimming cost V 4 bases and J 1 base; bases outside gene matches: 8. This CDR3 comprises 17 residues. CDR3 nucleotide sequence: TGTGCCAGCAGTTACGAGACCGGGACAGGGGGCACAGATACGCAGTATTTT. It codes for CASSYETGTGGTDTQYF.

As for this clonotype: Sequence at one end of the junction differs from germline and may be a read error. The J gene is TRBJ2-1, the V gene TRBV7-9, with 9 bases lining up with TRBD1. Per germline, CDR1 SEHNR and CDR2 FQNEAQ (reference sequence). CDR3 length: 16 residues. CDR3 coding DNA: TGTGCCAGCAGCGTACCGGGACAGGGACAATACAATGAGCAGCTCTTC. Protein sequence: CASSVPGQGQYNEQLF.

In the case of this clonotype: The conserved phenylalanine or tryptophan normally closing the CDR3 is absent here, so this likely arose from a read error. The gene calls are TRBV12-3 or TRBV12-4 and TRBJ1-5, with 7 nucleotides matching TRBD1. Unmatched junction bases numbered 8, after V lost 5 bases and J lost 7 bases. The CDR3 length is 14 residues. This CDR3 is CASSAGPGGQPQHC. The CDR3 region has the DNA TGTGCCAGCAGTGCCGGGCCAGGGGGGCAGCCCCAGCATTGT.

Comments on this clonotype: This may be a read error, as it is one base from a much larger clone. The CDR3 region is CDSSLPPDTGELFF. The CDR3 DNA is TGTGACAGCAGCCTACCTCCGGACACCGGGGAGCTGTTTTTT. V usage is TRBV7-6 and J usage is TRBJ2-2; D not resolved. Germline V gene lookup returns CDR1 SGHVS and CDR2 FNYEAQ. The length of the CDR3 is 14 residues.

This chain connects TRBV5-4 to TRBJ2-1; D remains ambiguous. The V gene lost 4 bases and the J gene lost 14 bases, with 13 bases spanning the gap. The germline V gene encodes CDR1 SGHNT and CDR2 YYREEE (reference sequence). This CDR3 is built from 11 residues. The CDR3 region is CASSPGGREFF. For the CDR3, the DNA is TGTGCCAGCAGCCCTGGTGGTAGGGAGTTCTTC.

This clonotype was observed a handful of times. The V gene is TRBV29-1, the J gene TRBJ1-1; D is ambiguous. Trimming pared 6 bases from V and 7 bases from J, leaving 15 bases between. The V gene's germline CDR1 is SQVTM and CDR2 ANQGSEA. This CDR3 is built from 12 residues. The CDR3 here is CSVDPPGNEAFF. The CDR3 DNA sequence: TGCAGCGTAGACCCACCGGGGAATGAAGCTTTCTTT.

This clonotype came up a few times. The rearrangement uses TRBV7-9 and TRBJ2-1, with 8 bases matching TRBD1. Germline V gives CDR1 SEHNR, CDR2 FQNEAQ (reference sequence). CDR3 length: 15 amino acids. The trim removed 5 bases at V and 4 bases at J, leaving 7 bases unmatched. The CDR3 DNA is TGTGCCAGCAGCACGGACAGGGCATTGTACAATGAGCAGTTCTTC. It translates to CASSTDRALYNEQFF.

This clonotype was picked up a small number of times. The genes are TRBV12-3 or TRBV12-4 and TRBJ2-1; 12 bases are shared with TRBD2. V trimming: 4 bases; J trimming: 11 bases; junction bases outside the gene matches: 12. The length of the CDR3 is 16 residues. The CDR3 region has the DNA TGTGCCAGCAGTTCCTGGACTAGCGGGGTCCCTCAGAAGCAGTTCTTC. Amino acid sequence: CASSSWTSGVPQKQFF.

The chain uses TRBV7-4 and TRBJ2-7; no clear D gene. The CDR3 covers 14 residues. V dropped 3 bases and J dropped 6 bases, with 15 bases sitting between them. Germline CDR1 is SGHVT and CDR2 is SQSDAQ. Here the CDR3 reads CASSFEGIGREQYF. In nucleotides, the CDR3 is TGTGCCAGCAGCTTTGAAGGGATAGGTCGCGAGCAGTACTTC.

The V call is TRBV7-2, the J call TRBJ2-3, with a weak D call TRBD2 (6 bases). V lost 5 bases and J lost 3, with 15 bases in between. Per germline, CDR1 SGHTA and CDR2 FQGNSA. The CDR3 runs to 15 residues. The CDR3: CASSPEHSGTDTQYF. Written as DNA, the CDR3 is TGTGCCAGCAGCCCTGAGCATAGCGGTACAGATACGCAGTATTTT.

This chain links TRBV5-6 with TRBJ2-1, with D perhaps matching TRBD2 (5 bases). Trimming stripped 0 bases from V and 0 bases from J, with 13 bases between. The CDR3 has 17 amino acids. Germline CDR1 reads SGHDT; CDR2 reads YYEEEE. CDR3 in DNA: TGTGCCAGCAGCTTGGAGTTGCGGGTTACCTCCTACAATGAGCAGTTCTTC. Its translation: CASSLELRVTSYNEQFF.